This TCR beta chain was recorded in a study of shared clonotypes between healthy human individuals. Study-level information: CD4 naive cells filled three plates per donor, CD4 memory three, CD8 naive two and CD8 memory one. General study findings and limits: Naive subsets tended to show greater estimated richness than memory subsets.

Naive CD8 cells lacked CD45RO and underwent positive selection for CCR7, leaving out terminally differentiated effector memory CD45RA+ cells. On this clone itself: Its target is not known.

Assay runs were performed at deep level. Libraries were prepared by immunoSEQ multiplex PCR; TCRdb keeps only in-frame clonotypes and omits some of them. This table holds about 2,100,000 clones, 93% found once. V gave up 0 bases and J gave up 1 base, with 5 bases separating them. There are 13 residues in the CDR3. The V gene's germline CDR1 is SGDLS and CDR2 YYNGEE. The chain recombines TRBV9 with TRBJ2-7; D gene ambiguous. The receptor was derived from a man in his late teens or twenties in good health. Some clones in this sample may be carry-over from other donors' samples. Sequenced material: naive CD8+ T cells from PBMCs. The CDR3 here is CASSVEQSYEQYF. CDR3 DNA sequence: TGTGCCAGCAGCGTAGAACAGTCCTACGAGCAGTACTTC. The complete variable domain, with remaining parts taken from reference TRBV9 and TRBJ2-7, reads DSGVTQTPKHLITATGQRVTLRCSPRSGDLSVYWYQQSLDQGLQFLIQYYNGEERAKGNILERFSAQQFPDLHSELNLSSLELGDSALYFCASSVEQSYEQYFGPGTRLTVT.